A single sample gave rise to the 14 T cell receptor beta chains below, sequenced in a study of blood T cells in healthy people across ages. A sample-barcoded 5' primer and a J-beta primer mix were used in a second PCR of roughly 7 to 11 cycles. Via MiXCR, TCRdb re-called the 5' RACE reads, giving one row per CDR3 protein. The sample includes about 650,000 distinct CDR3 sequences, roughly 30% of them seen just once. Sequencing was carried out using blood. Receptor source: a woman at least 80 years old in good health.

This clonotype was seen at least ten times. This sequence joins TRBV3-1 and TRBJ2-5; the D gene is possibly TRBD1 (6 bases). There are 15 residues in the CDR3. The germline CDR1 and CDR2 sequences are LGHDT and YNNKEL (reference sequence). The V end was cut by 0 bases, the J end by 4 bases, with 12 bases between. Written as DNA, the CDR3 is TGTGCCAGCAGCCAAGATCTAGGGACATCAGAGACCCAGTACTTC. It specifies CASSQDLGTSETQYF.

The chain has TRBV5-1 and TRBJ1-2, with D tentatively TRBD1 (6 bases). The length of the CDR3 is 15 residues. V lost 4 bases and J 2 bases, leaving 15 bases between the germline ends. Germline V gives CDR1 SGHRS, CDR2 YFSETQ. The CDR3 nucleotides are TGCGCCAGCAGCCCTGGACAGACCTGGAACTATGGCTACACCTTC. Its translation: CASSPGQTWNYGYTF.

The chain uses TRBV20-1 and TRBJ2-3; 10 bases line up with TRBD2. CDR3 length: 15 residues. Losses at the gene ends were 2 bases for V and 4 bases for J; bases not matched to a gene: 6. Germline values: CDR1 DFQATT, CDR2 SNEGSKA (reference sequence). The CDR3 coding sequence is TGCAGTGCTAGACAAACTAGCGGGGTATCAGATACGCAGTATTTT. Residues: CSARQTSGVSDTQYF.

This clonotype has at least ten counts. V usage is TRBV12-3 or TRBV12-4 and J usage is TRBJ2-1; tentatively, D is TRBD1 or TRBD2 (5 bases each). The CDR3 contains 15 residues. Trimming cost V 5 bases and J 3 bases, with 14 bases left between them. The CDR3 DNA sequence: TGTGCCAGCAGTCTCCCCGGGGCTAACTACAATGAGCAGTTCTTC. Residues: CASSLPGANYNEQFF.

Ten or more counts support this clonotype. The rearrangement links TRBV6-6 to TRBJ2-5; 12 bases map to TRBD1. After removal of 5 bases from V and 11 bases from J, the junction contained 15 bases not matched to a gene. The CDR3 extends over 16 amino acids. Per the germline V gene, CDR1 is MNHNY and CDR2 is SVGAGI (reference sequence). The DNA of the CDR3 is TGTGCCAGCAGTAAATCCGGGGGACAGGGGGCAGGGGAGCAGTACTTC. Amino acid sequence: CASSKSGGQGAGEQYF.

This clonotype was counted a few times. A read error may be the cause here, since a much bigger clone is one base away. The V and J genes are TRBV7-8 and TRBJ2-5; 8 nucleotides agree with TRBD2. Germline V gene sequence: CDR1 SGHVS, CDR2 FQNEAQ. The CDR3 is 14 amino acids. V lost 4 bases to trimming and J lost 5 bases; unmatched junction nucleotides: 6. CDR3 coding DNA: TGTGCCAGCAGCTGCCGGGAGGGGCAGGAGACCCAGTACTTC. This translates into CASSCREGQETQYF.

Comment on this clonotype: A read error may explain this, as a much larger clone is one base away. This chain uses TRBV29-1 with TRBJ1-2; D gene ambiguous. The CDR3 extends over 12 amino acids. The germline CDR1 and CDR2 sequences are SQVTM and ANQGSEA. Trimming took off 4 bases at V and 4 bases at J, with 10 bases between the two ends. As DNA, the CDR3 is TGCAGCGTTGGGCGGCACAGCTATGGCTACACCTTC. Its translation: CSVGRHSYGYTF.

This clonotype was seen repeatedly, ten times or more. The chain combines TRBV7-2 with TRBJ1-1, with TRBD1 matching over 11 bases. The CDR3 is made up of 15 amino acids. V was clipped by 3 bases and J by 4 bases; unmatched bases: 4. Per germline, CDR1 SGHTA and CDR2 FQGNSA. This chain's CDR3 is CASSFTGTGGTEAFF. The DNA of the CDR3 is TGTGCCAGCAGCTTCACTGGGACAGGGGGCACTGAAGCTTTCTTT.

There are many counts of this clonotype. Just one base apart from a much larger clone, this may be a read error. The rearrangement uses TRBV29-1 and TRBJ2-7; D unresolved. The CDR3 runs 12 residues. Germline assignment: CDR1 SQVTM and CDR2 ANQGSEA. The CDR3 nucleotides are TGCAGCGTGGAAGGACCGTGCCCGCAGCAGTACTTC. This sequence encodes CSVEGPCPQQYF.

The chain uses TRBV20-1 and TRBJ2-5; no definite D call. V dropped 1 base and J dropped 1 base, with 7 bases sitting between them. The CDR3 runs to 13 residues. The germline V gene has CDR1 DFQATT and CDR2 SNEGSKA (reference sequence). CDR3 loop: CSARAAVQETQYF. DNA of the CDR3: TGCAGTGCTAGAGCGGCGGTCCAAGAGACCCAGTACTTC.

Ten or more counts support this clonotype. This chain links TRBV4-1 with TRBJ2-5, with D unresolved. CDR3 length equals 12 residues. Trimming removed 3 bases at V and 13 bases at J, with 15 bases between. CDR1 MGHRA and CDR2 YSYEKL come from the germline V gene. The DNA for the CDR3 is TGCGCCAGCAGCCAGGTAGATCGGACGTTGTACTTC. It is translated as CASSQVDRTLYF.

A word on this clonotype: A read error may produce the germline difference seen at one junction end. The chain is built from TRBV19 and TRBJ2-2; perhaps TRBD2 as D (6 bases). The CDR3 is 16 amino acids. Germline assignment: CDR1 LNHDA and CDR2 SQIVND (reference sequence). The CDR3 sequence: CASSPTQLASTGERFF. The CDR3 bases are TGTGCCAGTAGTCCAACCCAGCTAGCGAGCACCGGGGAGCGGTTTTTT.

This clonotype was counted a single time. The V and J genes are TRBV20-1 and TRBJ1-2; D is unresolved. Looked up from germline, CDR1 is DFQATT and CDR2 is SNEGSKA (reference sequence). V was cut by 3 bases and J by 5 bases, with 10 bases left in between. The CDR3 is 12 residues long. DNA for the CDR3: TGCAGTGCTAGGGGGATAGGATATGGCTACACCTTC. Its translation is CSARGIGYGYTF.

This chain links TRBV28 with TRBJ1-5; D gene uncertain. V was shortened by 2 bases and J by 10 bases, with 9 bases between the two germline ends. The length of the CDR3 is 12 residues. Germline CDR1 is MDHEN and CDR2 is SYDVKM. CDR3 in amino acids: CASSLQPTPQHF. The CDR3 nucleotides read TGTGCCAGCAGTTTACAGCCTACTCCCCAGCATTTT.